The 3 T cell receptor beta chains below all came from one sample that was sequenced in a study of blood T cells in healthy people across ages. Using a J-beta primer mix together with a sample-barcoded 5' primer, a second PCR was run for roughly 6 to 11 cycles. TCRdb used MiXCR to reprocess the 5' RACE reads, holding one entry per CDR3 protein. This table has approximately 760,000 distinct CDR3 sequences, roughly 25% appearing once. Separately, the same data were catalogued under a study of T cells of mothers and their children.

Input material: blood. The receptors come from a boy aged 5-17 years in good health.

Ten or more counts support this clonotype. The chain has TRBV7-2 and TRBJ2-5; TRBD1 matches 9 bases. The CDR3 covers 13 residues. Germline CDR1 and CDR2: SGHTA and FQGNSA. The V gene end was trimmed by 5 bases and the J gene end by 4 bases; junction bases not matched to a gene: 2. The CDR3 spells CASSRDRVETQYF. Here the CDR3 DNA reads TGTGCCAGCAGCAGGGACAGGGTAGAGACCCAGTACTTC.

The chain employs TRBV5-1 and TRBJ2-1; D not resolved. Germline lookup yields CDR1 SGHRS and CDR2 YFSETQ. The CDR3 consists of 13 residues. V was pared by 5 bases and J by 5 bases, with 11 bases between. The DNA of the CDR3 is TGCGCCAGCAGAAGTGGGGAAAACAATGAGCAGTTCTTC. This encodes CASRSGENNEQFF.

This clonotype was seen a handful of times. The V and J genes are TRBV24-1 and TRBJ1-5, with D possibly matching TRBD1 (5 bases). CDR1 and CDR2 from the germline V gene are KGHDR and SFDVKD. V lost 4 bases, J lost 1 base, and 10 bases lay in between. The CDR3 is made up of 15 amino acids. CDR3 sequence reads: CATSDQTESNQPQHF. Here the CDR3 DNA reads TGTGCCACCAGTGACCAGACAGAAAGCAATCAGCCCCAGCATTTT.